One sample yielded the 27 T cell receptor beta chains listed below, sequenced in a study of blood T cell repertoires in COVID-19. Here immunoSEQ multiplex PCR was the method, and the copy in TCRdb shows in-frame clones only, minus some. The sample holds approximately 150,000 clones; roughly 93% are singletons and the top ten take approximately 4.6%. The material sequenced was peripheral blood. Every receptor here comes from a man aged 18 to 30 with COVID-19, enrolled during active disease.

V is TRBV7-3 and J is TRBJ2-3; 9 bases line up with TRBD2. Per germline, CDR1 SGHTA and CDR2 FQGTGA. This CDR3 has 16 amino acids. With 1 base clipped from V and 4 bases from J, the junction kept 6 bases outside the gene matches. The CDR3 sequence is CASSLNPAGGPDTQYF. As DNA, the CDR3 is TGTGCCAGCAGCTTAAATCCAGCGGGAGGCCCAGATACGCAGTATTTT.

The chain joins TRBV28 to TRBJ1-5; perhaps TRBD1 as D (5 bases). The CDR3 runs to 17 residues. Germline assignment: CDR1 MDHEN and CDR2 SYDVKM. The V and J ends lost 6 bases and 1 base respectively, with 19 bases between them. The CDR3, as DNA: TGTGCCAGCAGCCCCGTCGGGGAGGGGTTAAGCAATCAGCCCCAGCATTTT. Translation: CASSPVGEGLSNQPQHF.

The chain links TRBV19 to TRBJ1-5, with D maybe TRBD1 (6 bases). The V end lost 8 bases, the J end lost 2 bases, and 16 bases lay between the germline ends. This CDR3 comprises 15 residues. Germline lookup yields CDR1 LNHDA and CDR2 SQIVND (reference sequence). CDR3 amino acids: CASHPQGKGNQPQHF. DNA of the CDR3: TGTGCCAGTCACCCACAGGGAAAGGGCAATCAGCCCCAGCATTTT.

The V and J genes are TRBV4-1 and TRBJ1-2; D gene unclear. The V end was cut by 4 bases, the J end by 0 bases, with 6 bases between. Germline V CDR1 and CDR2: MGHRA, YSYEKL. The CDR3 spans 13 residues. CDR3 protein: CASSPRSNYGYTF. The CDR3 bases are TGCGCCAGCAGCCCCAGATCTAACTATGGCTACACCTTC.

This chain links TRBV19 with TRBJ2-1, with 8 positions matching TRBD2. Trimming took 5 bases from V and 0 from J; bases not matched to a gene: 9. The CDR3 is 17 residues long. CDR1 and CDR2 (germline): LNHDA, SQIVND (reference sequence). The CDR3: CASSPRLAKSSYNEQFF. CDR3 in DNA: TGTGCCAGTAGTCCCAGACTAGCGAAGAGCTCCTACAATGAGCAGTTCTTC.

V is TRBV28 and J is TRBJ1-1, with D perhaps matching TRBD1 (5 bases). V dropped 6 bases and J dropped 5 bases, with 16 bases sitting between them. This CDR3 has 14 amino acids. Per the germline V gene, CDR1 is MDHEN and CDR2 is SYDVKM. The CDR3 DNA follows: TGTGCCAGCAGCAATGCCAGGGTATGGACTGAAGCTTTCTTT. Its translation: CASSNARVWTEAFF. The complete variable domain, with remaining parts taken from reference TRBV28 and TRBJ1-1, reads DVKVTQSSRYLVKRTGEKVFLECVQDMDHENMFWYRQDPGLGLRLIYFSYDVKMKEKGDIPEGYSVSREKKERFSLILESASTNQTSMYLCASSNARVWTEAFFGQGTRLTVV.

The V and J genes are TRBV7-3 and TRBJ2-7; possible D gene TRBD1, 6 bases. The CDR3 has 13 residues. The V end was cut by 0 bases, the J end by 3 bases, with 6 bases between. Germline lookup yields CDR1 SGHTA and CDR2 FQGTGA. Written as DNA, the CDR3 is TGTGCCAGCAGCTTAACACAGGGCTACGAGCAGTACTTC. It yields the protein CASSLTQGYEQYF.

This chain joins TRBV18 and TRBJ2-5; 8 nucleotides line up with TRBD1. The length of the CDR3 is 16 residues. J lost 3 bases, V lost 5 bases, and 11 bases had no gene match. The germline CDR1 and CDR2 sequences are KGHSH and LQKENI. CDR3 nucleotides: TGTGCCAGCTCAGCCCAGCAGGGGGCGAGGGAAGAGACCCAGTACTTC. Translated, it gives CASSAQQGAREETQYF.

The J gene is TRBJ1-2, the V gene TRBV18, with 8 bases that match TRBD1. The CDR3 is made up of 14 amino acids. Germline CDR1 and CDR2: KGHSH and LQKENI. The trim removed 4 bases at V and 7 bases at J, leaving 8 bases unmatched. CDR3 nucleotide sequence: TGTGCCAGCTCACTTTCGACAGGGGTGGCTGGCTACACCTTC. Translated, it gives CASSLSTGVAGYTF.

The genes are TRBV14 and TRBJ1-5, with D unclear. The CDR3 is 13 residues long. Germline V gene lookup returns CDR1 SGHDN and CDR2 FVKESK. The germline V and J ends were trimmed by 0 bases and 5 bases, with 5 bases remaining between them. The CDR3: CASSQERDQPQHF. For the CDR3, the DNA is TGTGCCAGCAGCCAAGAGAGGGATCAGCCCCAGCATTTT.

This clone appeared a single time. CDR3 region: CASSLLLWTSGDYNEQFF. The CDR3 DNA sequence: TGTGCCAGCAGCTTACTCCTCTGGACTAGCGGGGATTACAATGAGCAGTTCTTC. V and J are TRBV7-3 and TRBJ2-1; 12 bases match TRBD2. The CDR3 runs 18 residues. The V gene's germline CDR1 is SGHTA and CDR2 FQGTGA. With V trimmed by 2 bases and J by 4 bases, 9 bases remained unmatched.

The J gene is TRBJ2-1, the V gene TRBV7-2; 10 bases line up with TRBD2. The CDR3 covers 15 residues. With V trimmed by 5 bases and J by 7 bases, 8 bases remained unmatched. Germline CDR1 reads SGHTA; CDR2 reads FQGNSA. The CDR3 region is CASSQTSGVGNEQFF. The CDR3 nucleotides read TGTGCCAGCAGCCAAACTAGCGGGGTGGGGAATGAGCAGTTCTTC.

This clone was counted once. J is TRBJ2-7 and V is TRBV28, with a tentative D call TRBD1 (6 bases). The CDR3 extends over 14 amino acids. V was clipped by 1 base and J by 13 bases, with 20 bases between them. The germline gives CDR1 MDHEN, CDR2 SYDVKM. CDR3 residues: CASSLSQTGWFTYF. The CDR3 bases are TGTGCCAGCAGTTTATCCCAGACAGGCTGGTTTACATACTTC.

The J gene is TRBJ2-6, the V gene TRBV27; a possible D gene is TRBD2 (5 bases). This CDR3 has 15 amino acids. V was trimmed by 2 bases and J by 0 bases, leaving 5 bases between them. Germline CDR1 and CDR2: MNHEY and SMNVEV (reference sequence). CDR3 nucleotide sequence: TGTGCCAGCAGTTTAGGGAGCTCTGGGGCCAACGTCCTGACTTTC. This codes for CASSLGSSGANVLTF.

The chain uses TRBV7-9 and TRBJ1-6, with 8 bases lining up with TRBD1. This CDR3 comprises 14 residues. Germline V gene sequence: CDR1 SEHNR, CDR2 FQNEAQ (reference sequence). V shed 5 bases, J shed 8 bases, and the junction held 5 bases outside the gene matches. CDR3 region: CASSVGQEHSPLHF. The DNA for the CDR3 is TGTGCCAGCAGCGTGGGACAGGAACATTCACCCCTCCACTTT.

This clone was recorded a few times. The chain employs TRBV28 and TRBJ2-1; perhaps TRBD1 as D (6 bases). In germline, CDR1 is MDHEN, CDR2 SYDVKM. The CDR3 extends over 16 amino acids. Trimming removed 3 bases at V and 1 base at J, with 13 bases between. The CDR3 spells CASSLRYQGSYNEQFF. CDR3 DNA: TGTGCCAGCAGTTTGCGGTATCAGGGGTCCTACAATGAGCAGTTCTTC.

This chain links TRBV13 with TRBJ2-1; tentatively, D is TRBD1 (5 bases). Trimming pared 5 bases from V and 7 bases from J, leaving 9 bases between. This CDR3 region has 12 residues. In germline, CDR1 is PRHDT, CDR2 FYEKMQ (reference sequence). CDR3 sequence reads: CASSRQRNEQFF. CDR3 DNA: TGTGCCAGCAGCCGACAGAGAAATGAGCAGTTCTTC.

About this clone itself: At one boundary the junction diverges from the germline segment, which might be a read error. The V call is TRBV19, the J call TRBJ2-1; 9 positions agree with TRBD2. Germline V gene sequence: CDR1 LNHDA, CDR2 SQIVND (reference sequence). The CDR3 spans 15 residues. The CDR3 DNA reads TGTGCCAGTAGCATAGCGGGAGTTTCCTACAATGAGCAGTTCTTC. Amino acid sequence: CASSIAGVSYNEQFF.

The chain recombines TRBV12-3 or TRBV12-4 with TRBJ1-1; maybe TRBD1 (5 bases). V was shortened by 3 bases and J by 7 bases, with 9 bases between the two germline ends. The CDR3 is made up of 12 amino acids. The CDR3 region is CASSFAGGEAFF. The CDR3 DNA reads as TGTGCCAGCAGTTTTGCCGGGGGTGAAGCTTTCTTT.

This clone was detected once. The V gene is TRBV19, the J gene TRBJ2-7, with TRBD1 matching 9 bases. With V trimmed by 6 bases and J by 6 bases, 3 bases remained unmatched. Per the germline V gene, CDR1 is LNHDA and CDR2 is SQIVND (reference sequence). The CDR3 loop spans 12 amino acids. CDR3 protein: CASRTGGSEQYF. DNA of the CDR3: TGTGCCAGTAGGACAGGGGGAAGCGAGCAGTACTTC.

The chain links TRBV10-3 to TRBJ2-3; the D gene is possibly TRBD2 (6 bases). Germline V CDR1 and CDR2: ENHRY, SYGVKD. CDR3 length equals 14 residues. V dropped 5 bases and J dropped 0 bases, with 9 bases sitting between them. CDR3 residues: CAISSGTSTDTQYF. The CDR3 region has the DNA TGTGCCATCAGTTCCGGGACTAGCACAGATACGCAGTATTTT.

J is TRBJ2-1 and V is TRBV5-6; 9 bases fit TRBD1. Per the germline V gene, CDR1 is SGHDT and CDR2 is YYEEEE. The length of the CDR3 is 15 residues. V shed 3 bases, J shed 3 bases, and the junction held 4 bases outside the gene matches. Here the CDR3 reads CASSWGTGNYNEQFF. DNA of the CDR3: TGTGCCAGCAGCTGGGGGACAGGGAACTACAATGAGCAGTTCTTC.

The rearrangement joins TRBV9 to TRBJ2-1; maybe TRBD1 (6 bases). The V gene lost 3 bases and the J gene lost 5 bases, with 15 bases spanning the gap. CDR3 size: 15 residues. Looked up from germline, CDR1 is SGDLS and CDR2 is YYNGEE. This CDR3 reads CASSGAIGTNNEQFF. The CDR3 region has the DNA TGTGCCAGCAGCGGGGCTATCGGGACAAACAATGAGCAGTTCTTC.

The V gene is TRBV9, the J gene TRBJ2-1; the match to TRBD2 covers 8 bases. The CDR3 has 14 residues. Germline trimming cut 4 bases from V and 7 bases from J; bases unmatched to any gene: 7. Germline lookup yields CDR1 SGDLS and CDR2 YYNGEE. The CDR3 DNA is TGTGCCAGCAGCCCCCGGACTAGCATGAATGAGCAGTTCTTC. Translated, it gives CASSPRTSMNEQFF. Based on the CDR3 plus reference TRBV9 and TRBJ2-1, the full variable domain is DSGVTQTPKHLITATGQRVTLRCSPRSGDLSVYWYQQSLDQGLQFLIQYYNGEERAKGNILERFSAQQFPDLHSELNLSSLELGDSALYFCASSPRTSMNEQFFGPGTRLTVL.

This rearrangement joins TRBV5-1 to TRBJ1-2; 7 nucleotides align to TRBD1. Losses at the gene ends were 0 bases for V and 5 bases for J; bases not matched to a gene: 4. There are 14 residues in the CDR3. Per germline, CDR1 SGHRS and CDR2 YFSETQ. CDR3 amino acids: CASSLDGTAYGYTF. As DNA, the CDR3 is TGCGCCAGCAGCTTGGACGGGACAGCTTATGGCTACACCTTC.

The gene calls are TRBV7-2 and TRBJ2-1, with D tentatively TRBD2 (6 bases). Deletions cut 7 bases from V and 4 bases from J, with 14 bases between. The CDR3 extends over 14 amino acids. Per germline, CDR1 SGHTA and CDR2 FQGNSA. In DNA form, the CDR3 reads TGTGCCAGCAATGCACGGGAGCCTTACAATGAGCAGTTCTTC. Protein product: CASNAREPYNEQFF.

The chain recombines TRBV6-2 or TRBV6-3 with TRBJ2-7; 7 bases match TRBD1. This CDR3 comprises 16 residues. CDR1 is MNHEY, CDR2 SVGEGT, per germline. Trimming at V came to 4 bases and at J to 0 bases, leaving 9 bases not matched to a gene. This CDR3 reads CASSLGQADDSYEQYF. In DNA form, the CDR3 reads TGTGCCAGCAGTTTAGGACAGGCTGATGACTCCTACGAGCAGTACTTC.